This is a list of T cell receptor beta chains from one sample in a study of metastatic and nonmetastatic thyroid tumors. TCRdb re-called the PCR reads via MiXCR. This table has 12,000 or so clones, under 30% appearing once. Input material: adjacent normal tissue. All receptors come from a male donor with papillary thyroid cancer or a benign thyroid nodule (not recorded which). Some clones in this sample may be carry-over from other donors' samples. Both conserved end residues are part of each CDR3. D genes are given only for firm matches. The listing skips clone size in some rows; elsewhere it reads once, few, many or a size class.

j_call clone_size d_call v_call cdr3_nt cdr3_aa
TRBJ2-5 - TRBD1 TRBV2 TGTGCCAGCAGCGACGCAGGGGGACGGGGAGAGACCCAGTACTTC CASSDAGGRGETQYF
TRBJ2-7 medium-sized - TRBV13 TGTGCCAGCAGCTTATCGGGACGCTCCTACGAGCAGTACTTC CASSLSGRSYEQYF
TRBJ2-7 large - TRBV20-1 TGCAGTGCTCCATCGGGACGCCTCGCCTACGAGCAGTACTTC CSAPSGRLAYEQYF
TRBJ2-7 - - TRBV4-1 TGCGCCAGCAGACAAAGAGGCGAGCAGTACTTC CASRQRGEQYF
TRBJ1-6 medium-sized - TRBV19 TGTGCCAGTAGAAAGGAGAATAATTCACCCCTCCACTTT CASRKENNSPLHF
TRBJ1-4 medium-sized - TRBV6-2/TRBV6-3 TGTGCCAGCAGTTACGGTTGGGGAAGCTCCGAAAAACTGTTTTTT CASSYGWGSSEKLFF
TRBJ2-1 - - TRBV7-9 TGTGCCAGCAGATTAGCTGCGACTAACAATGAGCAGTTCTTC CASRLAATNNEQFF
TRBJ2-7 - TRBD2 TRBV5-1 TGCGCCAGCAGCTCATATGGCGGGAGGGCCGGGAGGTCCTACGAGCAGTACTTC CASSSYGGRAGRSYEQYF
TRBJ1-5 - - TRBV27 TGTGCCAGCAGTTTAAACGGGAACAATCAGCCCCAGCATTTT CASSLNGNNQPQHF
TRBJ2-5 - TRBD1 TRBV27 TGTGCCAGCAGTTTAGTAAGGTTCGGGGACAGGGGGCGAGAGACCCAGTACTTC CASSLVRFGDRGRETQYF
TRBJ1-2 - TRBD1 TRBV20-1 TGCAGTGCTAGAGACCCGGACAGGCCCGGCGGCTACACCTTC CSARDPDRPGGYTF
TRBJ2-3 few TRBD2 TRBV6-1 TGTGCCAGCAAACAAGAAATAAGACTAGCGGGTACGCAGTATTTT CASKQEIRLAGTQYF
TRBJ1-2 few - TRBV5-1 TGCGCCAGCAGCTTTTCGGAGGGGGATGGCTACACCTTC CASSFSEGDGYTF
TRBJ2-3 many TRBD1 TRBV27 TGTGCCAGCAGTCTAGGACAGGGAATTTGGTATTTT CASSLGQGIWYF
TRBJ1-1 few TRBD1 TRBV20-1 TGCAGTGCCCAACAGGGGTCCAACACTGAAGCTTTCTTT CSAQQGSNTEAFF
TRBJ2-2 - TRBD1 TRBV27 TGTGCCAGCAGTGCCCGGGACAGGGTACCTCACACCGGGGAGCTGTTTTTT CASSARDRVPHTGELFF